This T cell receptor (beta chain) was recovered during a study of T cell responses to AZD1222 COVID-19 vaccine. Profiled with immunoSEQ multiplex PCR; TCRdb holds only in-frame clones, not every one. Of 150,000 to 200,000 clones listed, roughly 91% are singletons. Trimming removed 3 bases from V and 0 bases from J; junction bases left unmatched: 6. The CDR3 loop spans 18 amino acids. Per germline, CDR1 SEHNR and CDR2 FQNEAQ (reference sequence). Here the sequenced sample was peripheral blood, taken 28 days after the second AZD1222 dose. The genes are TRBV7-9 and TRBJ1-5; TRBD1 agrees at 12 bases. This TCR was sampled from an adult who received the AZD1222 COVID-19 vaccine. The CDR3 region is CASSLGTGGPDSNQPQHF. CDR3 DNA sequence: TGTGCCAGCAGCTTGGGGACAGGGGGCCCGGATAGCAATCAGCCCCAGCATTTT.